A selection of T cell receptor beta chains follows, all from one sample in a study of cytomegalovirus exposure and HLA in healthy donors. Using immunoSEQ multiplex PCR, the repertoire was profiled, and TCRdb retains in-frame clones only, with some absent. The data contain some 140,000 clones, 89% of them singletons. Sequenced material: PBMCs. These receptors were collected from a young woman in good health and CMV-seropositive. Each CDR3 is given with its conserved first and last residue. The order of the fields is J gene, D gene, clone size, V gene, CDR3 protein, CDR3 DNA. D genes are given only for firm matches. A row's size may be missing; if present it is once, few, many or a size class.

J: TRBJ2-7; D: TRBD2; size: -; V: TRBV11-2; CDR3: CASSHPPLAAKGEQYF; DNA: TGTGCCAGCAGCCACCCCCCACTAGCGGCAAAGGGCGAGCAGTACTTC
J: TRBJ1-2; D: -; size: -; V: TRBV7-2; CDR3: CASSPYYEGAGYTF; DNA: TGTGCCAGCAGCCCCTATTATGAGGGAGCTGGCTACACCTTC
J: TRBJ2-7; D: -; size: -; V: TRBV13; CDR3: CASSKGIYEQYF; DNA: TGTGCCAGCAGCAAGGGGATCTACGAGCAGTACTTC
J: TRBJ1-2; D: TRBD1; size: -; V: TRBV7-2; CDR3: CASSVPGTEPNYGYTF; DNA: TGTGCCAGCAGCGTTCCCGGGACAGAACCTAACTATGGCTACACCTTC
J: TRBJ2-7; D: TRBD1; size: -; V: TRBV18; CDR3: CASSPRVPTGTGEQYF; DNA: TGTGCCAGCTCACCACGGGTCCCGACAGGGACCGGCGAGCAGTACTTC
J: TRBJ1-1; D: -; size: -; V: TRBV14; CDR3: CASSRLRAMNTEAFF; DNA: TGTGCCAGCAGCCGACTCAGGGCCATGAACACTGAAGCTTTCTTT
J: TRBJ2-7; D: -; size: once; V: TRBV11-2; CDR3: CASSFSRDLNEQYF; DNA: TGTGCCAGCAGCTTTTCCCGGGATTTAAACGAGCAGTACTTC
J: TRBJ1-6; D: TRBD1; size: -; V: TRBV4-1; CDR3: CASSPGDSSPLHF; DNA: TGCGCCAGCAGCCCGGGGGACAGTTCACCCCTCCACTTT
J: TRBJ1-5; D: -; size: -; V: TRBV25-1; CDR3: CASSELGWGDQPQHF; DNA: TGTGCCAGCAGTGAACTAGGGTGGGGGGATCAGCCCCAGCATTTT
J: TRBJ1-1; D: TRBD1; size: -; V: TRBV7-6; CDR3: CASSSTGQGNTEAFF; DNA: TGTGCCAGCAGCTCGACGGGACAGGGGAACACTGAAGCTTTCTTT
J: TRBJ2-7; D: -; size: -; V: TRBV27; CDR3: CASSFSWPEGYEQYF; DNA: TGTGCCAGCAGTTTTAGTTGGCCCGAGGGCTACGAGCAGTACTTC
J: TRBJ2-2; D: TRBD2; size: -; V: TRBV7-8; CDR3: CASRTSGALSNTGELFF; DNA: TGTGCCAGCAGAACTAGCGGGGCCCTCTCGAACACCGGGGAGCTGTTTTTT
J: TRBJ1-5; D: TRBD1; size: -; V: TRBV6-5; CDR3: CASSPGTGGNQPQHF; DNA: TGTGCCAGCAGTCCCGGGACAGGGGGCAATCAGCCCCAGCATTTT
J: TRBJ2-3; D: TRBD2; size: -; V: TRBV29-1; CDR3: CSVCTSGSTDTQYF; DNA: TGCAGCGTCTGTACTAGCGGTAGCACAGATACGCAGTATTTT
J: TRBJ1-4; D: TRBD1; size: -; V: TRBV15; CDR3: CATSSAGTANEKLFF; DNA: TGTGCCACCAGCAGTGCTGGGACAGCTAATGAAAAACTGTTTTTT
J: TRBJ2-7; D: TRBD1; size: -; V: TRBV6-1; CDR3: CASSEARQGEVYEQYF; DNA: TGTGCCAGCAGTGAAGCCAGACAGGGCGAGGTCTACGAGCAGTACTTC
J: TRBJ2-1; D: TRBD1; size: -; V: TRBV25-1; CDR3: CASSVSLIGTGPYNEQFF; DNA: TGTGCCAGCAGTGTATCTTTAATCGGGACAGGGCCCTACAATGAGCAGTTCTTC
J: TRBJ1-5; D: -; size: -; V: TRBV7-2; CDR3: CASSLARSVQPQHF; DNA: TGTGCCAGCAGCTTAGCCCGGAGCGTGCAGCCCCAGCATTTT
J: TRBJ2-6; D: -; size: -; V: TRBV6-5; CDR3: CASSYSEGAGANVLTF; DNA: TGTGCCAGCAGTTACTCGGAGGGGGCGGGGGCCAACGTCCTGACTTTC
J: TRBJ1-5; D: TRBD1; size: -; V: TRBV7-2; CDR3: CASSLVAGGSNQPQHF; DNA: TGTGCCAGCAGCTTAGTCGCAGGGGGAAGCAATCAGCCCCAGCATTTT
J: TRBJ1-1; D: TRBD1; size: -; V: TRBV18; CDR3: CASSLSQTGGDGTEAFF; DNA: TGTGCCAGCTCACTCTCCCAGACAGGGGGCGACGGCACTGAAGCTTTCTTT
J: TRBJ2-3; D: TRBD1; size: -; V: TRBV5-4; CDR3: CASSRRQGGSDTQYF; DNA: TGTGCCAGCAGCCGTAGACAGGGTGGATCAGATACGCAGTATTTT
J: TRBJ1-6; D: -; size: -; V: TRBV6-5; CDR3: CASSPGGNSPLHF; DNA: TGTGCCAGCAGCCCCGGGGGGAATTCACCCCTCCACTTT
J: TRBJ1-2; D: TRBD1; size: -; V: TRBV27; CDR3: CASSLRAGGTYGYTF; DNA: TGTGCCAGCAGTTTAAGGGCAGGGGGCACCTATGGCTACACCTTC
J: TRBJ1-2; D: -; size: -; V: TRBV14; CDR3: CARDTNYGYTF; DNA: TGTGCCAGGGACACTAACTATGGCTACACCTTC
J: TRBJ1-2; D: -; size: -; V: TRBV30; CDR3: CACLGGSSSPLLFGYTF; DNA: TGTGCCTGCCTAGGGGGATCCAGTTCCCCCCTCCTTTTTGGCTACACCTTC
J: TRBJ1-2; D: -; size: -; V: TRBV28; CDR3: CASSLYQGPGYTF; DNA: TGTGCCAGCAGTTTATACCAGGGGCCTGGCTACACCTTC
J: TRBJ2-7; D: -; size: -; V: TRBV10-3; CDR3: CAISEWYTTYEQYF; DNA: TGTGCCATCAGTGAGTGGTACACCACCTACGAGCAGTACTTC
J: TRBJ2-7; D: -; size: -; V: TRBV27; CDR3: CASSPPGFLRGDSYEQYF; DNA: TGTGCCAGCAGTCCCCCCGGTTTCCTCAGGGGGGATTCCTACGAGCAGTACTTC
J: TRBJ2-5; D: TRBD1; size: -; V: TRBV5-4; CDR3: CASSLDRGETQYF; DNA: TGTGCCAGCAGCTTGGACAGGGGAGAGACCCAGTACTTC
J: TRBJ1-6; D: TRBD1; size: -; V: TRBV9; CDR3: CASSIPQAGQRPYNSPLHF; DNA: TGTGCCAGCAGCATTCCTCAGGCGGGACAGCGCCCCTATAATTCACCCCTCCACTTT
J: TRBJ2-7; D: -; size: -; V: TRBV28; CDR3: CASSTTGGGRYEQYF; DNA: TGTGCCAGCAGTACCACAGGGGGGGGACGCTACGAGCAGTACTTC
J: TRBJ2-7; D: -; size: -; V: TRBV28; CDR3: CASFAEDRPLNEQYF; DNA: TGTGCCAGCTTTGCGGAAGACAGGCCCTTAAACGAGCAGTACTTC
J: TRBJ1-6; D: -; size: -; V: TRBV4-1; CDR3: CASSQDNILRDSPLHF; DNA: TGCGCCAGCAGCCAAGATAATATCCTGCGGGATTCACCCCTCCACTTT
J: TRBJ1-2; D: TRBD1; size: -; V: TRBV29-1; CDR3: CTILLMTGQKGYTF; DNA: TGCACCATCCTCTTGATGACAGGGCAGAAGGGCTACACCTTC
J: TRBJ2-7; D: -; size: -; V: TRBV11-2; CDR3: CASSPRTGNYEQYF; DNA: TGTGCCAGCAGCCCCCGCACAGGGAACTACGAGCAGTACTTC
J: TRBJ1-5; D: -; size: -; V: TRBV10-1; CDR3: CASRLRDQPQHF; DNA: TGCGCCAGCAGGCTTCGGGATCAGCCCCAGCATTTT
J: TRBJ1-2; D: TRBD1; size: -; V: TRBV7-2; CDR3: CASSLDRGGYTF; DNA: TGTGCCAGCAGCCTGGACAGGGGAGGCTACACCTTC
J: TRBJ1-1; D: -; size: -; V: TRBV7-9; CDR3: CASSLAAVNTEAFF; DNA: TGTGCCAGCAGCTTAGCGGCTGTGAACACTGAAGCTTTCTTT
J: TRBJ2-2; D: -; size: -; V: TRBV7-9; CDR3: CASSPGTSANTGELFF; DNA: TGTGCCAGCAGCCCTGGGACAAGCGCGAACACCGGGGAGCTGTTTTTT
J: TRBJ2-2; D: -; size: -; V: TRBV30; CDR3: CAWRVLNTGELFF; DNA: TGTGCCTGGAGAGTACTTAACACCGGGGAGCTGTTTTTT
J: TRBJ2-7; D: -; size: few; V: TRBV28; CDR3: CASSFNRPYEQYF; DNA: TGTGCCAGCAGTTTCAACAGACCCTACGAGCAGTACTTC
J: TRBJ2-3; D: -; size: -; V: TRBV25-1; CDR3: CASSEGTTLSTDTQYF; DNA: TGTGCCAGCAGTGAGGGCACAACCCTTAGCACAGATACGCAGTATTTT
J: TRBJ1-1; D: -; size: once; V: TRBV5-1; CDR3: CASSLVRGSEAFF; DNA: TGCGCCAGCAGCTTGGTAAGAGGGTCTGAAGCTTTCTTT
J: TRBJ2-3; D: TRBD1; size: -; V: TRBV28; CDR3: CASSLGDRGTDTQYF; DNA: TGTGCCAGCAGTTTAGGCGACAGGGGGACAGATACGCAGTATTTT
J: TRBJ2-2; D: TRBD2; size: -; V: TRBV29-1; CDR3: CSVTSGSNTGELFF; DNA: TGCAGCGTTACTAGCGGTTCGAACACCGGGGAGCTGTTTTTT
J: TRBJ2-7; D: TRBD1; size: -; V: TRBV14; CDR3: CASSVPGGYYEQYF; DNA: TGTGCCAGCAGTGTCCCAGGGGGCTACTACGAGCAGTACTTC
J: TRBJ2-5; D: -; size: -; V: TRBV5-4; CDR3: CASSLAYQETQYF; DNA: TGTGCCAGCAGCTTGGCGTACCAAGAGACCCAGTACTTC
J: TRBJ2-7; D: -; size: -; V: TRBV30; CDR3: CAWSDGGVEQYF; DNA: TGTGCCTGGAGTGACGGAGGGGTCGAGCAGTACTTC
J: TRBJ2-7; D: -; size: -; V: TRBV18; CDR3: CASSRSDTREQYF; DNA: TGTGCCAGCTCCAGATCAGACACGCGCGAGCAGTACTTC
J: TRBJ2-6; D: TRBD1; size: -; V: TRBV11-2; CDR3: CASSVGDRSSGANVLTF; DNA: TGTGCCAGCAGCGTAGGGGACAGGAGCTCTGGGGCCAACGTCCTGACTTTC
J: TRBJ2-1; D: -; size: -; V: TRBV19; CDR3: CASSIRGGPNEQFF; DNA: TGTGCCAGTAGTATAAGGGGGGGGCCGAATGAGCAGTTCTTC
J: TRBJ1-1; D: -; size: -; V: TRBV11-2; CDR3: CASGSGAGLAAFF; DNA: TGTGCCAGCGGTTCAGGGGCAGGGCTAGCAGCTTTCTTT
J: TRBJ2-3; D: -; size: -; V: TRBV6-5; CDR3: CASGGAGSTDTQYF; DNA: TGTGCCAGCGGAGGGGCAGGGTCCACAGATACGCAGTATTTT